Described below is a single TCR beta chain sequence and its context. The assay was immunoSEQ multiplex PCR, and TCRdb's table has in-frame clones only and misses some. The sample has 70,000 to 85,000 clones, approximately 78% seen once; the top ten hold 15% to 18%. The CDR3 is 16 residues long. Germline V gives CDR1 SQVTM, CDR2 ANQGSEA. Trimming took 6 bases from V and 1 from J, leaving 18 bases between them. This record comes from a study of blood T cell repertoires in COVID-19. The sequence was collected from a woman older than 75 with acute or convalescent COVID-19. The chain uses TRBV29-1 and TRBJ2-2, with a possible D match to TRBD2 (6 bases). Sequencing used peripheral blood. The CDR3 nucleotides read TGCAGCGTGGGGGGAGTACAGTCACAGAACACCGGGGAGCTGTTTTTT. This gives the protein CSVGGVQSQNTGELFF.